The next 21 T cell receptor beta chains were all read from a single sample in a study of blood T cell repertoires in COVID-19. The method was immunoSEQ multiplex PCR; TCRdb's version includes in-frame clones alone and lacks a portion of them. The sample includes a few hundred thousand clones, approximately 90% of them seen just once. Sequencing was done on a sample of PBMCs or T cells enriched from blood (not recorded which). These receptors were collected from a woman aged 55-70 years who had recovered from COVID-19.

The V and J genes are TRBV5-8 and TRBJ1-1; D is perhaps TRBD1 (6 bases). V lost 4 bases, J lost 1 base, and 11 bases lay in between. Germline V lookup: CDR1 SGHTS, CDR2 YDEGEE. The CDR3 covers 14 residues. The CDR3: CASSRGGKNTEAFF. The CDR3 DNA follows: TGTGCCAGCAGCAGAGGGGGAAAGAACACTGAAGCTTTCTTT.

The V call is TRBV2, the J call TRBJ2-6; the match to TRBD1 covers 11 bases. CDR1 is SNHLY, CDR2 FYNNEI, per germline. The ends lost 6 bases at V and 3 bases at J; junction bases unmatched: 7. The length of the CDR3 is 17 residues. CDR3 in amino acids: CASSTGTGGFGANVLTF. In DNA, the CDR3 is TGTGCCAGCAGCACCGGGACAGGGGGATTTGGGGCCAACGTCCTGACTTTC.

With respect to this clone: The identical CDR3 is also encoded by other nucleotide sequences in the sample. The genes are TRBV24-1 and TRBJ1-5; D uncertain. The V gene's germline CDR1 is KGHDR and CDR2 SFDVKD. V lost 4 bases and J 5 bases, leaving 5 bases between the germline ends. The CDR3 extends over 12 amino acids. The CDR3 DNA sequence: TGTGCCACCAGTGACCCGGATCAGCCCCAGCATTTT. Its translation: CATSDPDQPQHF.

The J gene is TRBJ2-7, the V gene TRBV21-1; the D call TRBD1 from the table was never checked on the DNA. TRBV21-1 is a listed pseudogene. The CDR3 is 16 residues long. The CDR3 DNA reads as TGTGCCAGCAGCAGGAACAGGGGTCGCGACTACGGCGAGCAGTACGTC. It codes for CASSRNRGRDYGEQYV.

In nucleotides, the CDR3 is TGTGCCAGTAGTGACAGGGGGCTCGGGGCCAACGTCCTGACTTTC. Translating it yields CASSDRGLGANVLTF. The J gene is TRBJ2-6, the V gene TRBV19; 10 nucleotides agree with TRBD1. The CDR3 loop spans 15 amino acids. Germline V gene lookup returns CDR1 LNHDA and CDR2 SQIVND (reference sequence). V lost 5 bases to trimming and J lost 4 bases; unmatched junction nucleotides: 2.

The chain combines TRBV7-2 with TRBJ1-3, with 10 nucleotides matching TRBD1. The germline V gene encodes CDR1 SGHTA and CDR2 FQGNSA. V lost 5 bases to trimming and J lost 0 bases; unmatched junction nucleotides: 10. The CDR3 contains 18 residues. The CDR3 DNA sequence: TGTGCCAGCAGCACTTCATTGGGACAGGGGTTCTCTGGAAACACCATATATTTT. It yields the protein CASSTSLGQGFSGNTIYF.

V is TRBV9 and J is TRBJ1-2; 7 bases align to TRBD1. This CDR3 is built from 15 residues. Trimming at V came to 3 bases and at J to 3 bases, leaving 8 bases not matched to a gene. The germline V gene encodes CDR1 SGDLS and CDR2 YYNGEE. The CDR3 spells CASSGRQGIDYGYTF. CDR3 bases: TGTGCCAGCAGCGGGAGACAGGGCATCGACTATGGCTACACCTTC.

The chain is built from TRBV21-1 and TRBJ2-5; the table's D call, TRBD1, has no DNA check behind it. TRBV21-1 is annotated as a pseudogene. The CDR3 is 15 amino acids. CDR3 in amino acids: CASSKVPGLRETQYF. In DNA form, the CDR3 reads TGTGCCAGCAGCAAAGTTCCAGGGTTGCGAGAGACCCAGTACTTC.

V and J are TRBV19 and TRBJ2-3, with TRBD1 matching over 10 bases. Germline V gives CDR1 LNHDA, CDR2 SQIVND (reference sequence). Trimming removed 6 bases from V and 3 bases from J; junction bases left unmatched: 9. The length of the CDR3 is 16 residues. The CDR3 DNA reads as TGTGCCAGTAGCCTCGACAGGGGGCATTCGACAGATACGCAGTATTTT. It is translated as CASSLDRGHSTDTQYF.

The CDR3 DNA is TGTGCCAGCAGCTGGAAACAGCCGTTCTCCTCCTACAATGAGCAGTTCTTC. Translated, it gives CASSWKQPFSSYNEQFF. The J gene is TRBJ2-1, the V gene TRBV7-9; no firm D call. CDR1 is SEHNR, CDR2 FQNEAQ, per germline (reference sequence). The CDR3 is made up of 17 amino acids. V was pared by 4 bases and J by 0 bases, with 16 bases between.

As regards this clone: This sample includes further DNA sequences coding for the same CDR3. This chain uses TRBV5-1 with TRBJ2-2; D possibly corresponds to TRBD2 (6 bases). Germline CDR1 is SGHRS and CDR2 is YFSETQ. This CDR3 is 13 amino acids long. Trimming stripped 3 bases from V and 6 bases from J, with 9 bases between. The CDR3 here is CASSWAGSGELFF. CDR3 DNA: TGCGCCAGCAGCTGGGCGGGGTCCGGGGAGCTGTTTTTT.

This clone appeared a single time. This chain connects TRBV30 to TRBJ2-1, with no clear D. V lost 3 bases, J lost 0 bases, and 21 bases lay in between. This CDR3 is 18 amino acids long. Germline V gene data show CDR1 as GTSNPN and CDR2 as SVGIG (reference sequence). Here the CDR3 DNA reads TGTGCCTGGAGCTCCTTTGACCCGCTCCTAGTCTCCTACAATGAGCAGTTCTTC. Translation gives CAWSSFDPLLVSYNEQFF.

This rearrangement joins TRBV10-1 to TRBJ1-2; D may be TRBD1 (6 bases). CDR1 and CDR2 from the germline V gene are WNHNN and SYGVQD (reference sequence). CDR3 length: 13 amino acids. V shed 2 bases and J shed 2 bases, with 6 bases lying between them. CDR3 bases: TGCGCCAGCAGTGAGCAGGGGAACTATGGCTACACCTTC. This gives the protein CASSEQGNYGYTF.

The chain links TRBV2 to TRBJ1-1, with D perhaps matching TRBD1 (6 bases). Germline V gene lookup returns CDR1 SNHLY and CDR2 FYNNEI. V was cut by 4 bases and J by 6 bases, with 15 bases left in between. This CDR3 spans 14 amino acids. The CDR3: CASSGHLGGPEAFF. CDR3 sequence (DNA): TGTGCCAGCAGTGGCCACCTGGGGGGGCCTGAAGCTTTCTTT.

The rearrangement links TRBV2 to TRBJ2-7; unclear D gene. The germline V and J ends were trimmed by 4 bases and 0 bases, with 7 bases remaining between them. CDR1 SNHLY and CDR2 FYNNEI come from the germline V gene. The CDR3 extends over 13 amino acids. CDR3 sequence reads: CASSVTSSYEQYV. CDR3 sequence (DNA): TGTGCCAGCAGTGTAACCAGCTCCTACGAGCAGTACGTC.

This clone has just a few counts. The chain combines TRBV19 with TRBJ1-1; TRBD1 might be the D (6 bases). CDR3 size: 16 residues. V dropped 3 bases and J dropped 5 bases, with 19 bases sitting between them. Germline V CDR1 and CDR2: LNHDA, SQIVND (reference sequence). In DNA, the CDR3 is TGTGCCAGTAGTATCAATTGGGCCGCGAGGGGGACTGAAGCTTTCTTT. It specifies CASSINWAARGTEAFF.

V gene TRBV10-3 combines with J gene TRBJ1-2; a weak D match, TRBD1 (5 bases). Germline CDR1 and CDR2: ENHRY and SYGVKD. V lost 4 bases and J lost 0, with 12 bases in between. The CDR3 loop spans 15 amino acids. The CDR3 region is CAISGGLTANYGYTF. The DNA for the CDR3 is TGTGCCATCAGTGGGGGACTCACTGCTAACTATGGCTACACCTTC.

The chain couples TRBV5-6 to TRBJ2-7, with 12 positions matching TRBD1. Per germline, CDR1 SGHDT and CDR2 YYEEEE. This CDR3 has 15 amino acids. The V and J ends lost 3 bases and 4 bases, in that order; junction bases with no gene match: 5. This CDR3 reads CASSWAGQGAYEQYF. The CDR3 coding sequence is TGTGCCAGCAGCTGGGCGGGACAGGGGGCATACGAGCAGTACTTC.

The chain carries TRBV5-1 and TRBJ2-4; tentatively, D is TRBD2 (6 bases). There are 15 residues in the CDR3. The V gene lost 4 bases and the J gene lost 1 base, with 12 bases spanning the gap. Looked up from germline, CDR1 is SGHRS and CDR2 is YFSETQ. CDR3 protein: CASSKGLPAKNIQYF. DNA for the CDR3: TGCGCCAGCAGCAAGGGACTCCCGGCCAAAAACATTCAGTACTTC. The complete variable domain, with remaining parts taken from reference TRBV5-1 and TRBJ2-4, reads KAGVTQTPRYLIKTRGQQVTLSCSPISGHRSVSWYQQTPGQGLQFLFEYFSETQRNKGNFPGRFSGRQFSNSRSEMNVSTLELGDSALYLCASSKGLPAKNIQYFGAGTRLSVL.

This sequence joins TRBV29-1 and TRBJ2-6; D possibly corresponds to TRBD2 (7 bases). The V end was cut by 5 bases, the J end by 2 bases, with 10 bases between. This CDR3 spans 14 amino acids. Germline loops: CDR1 SQVTM, CDR2 ANQGSEA. CDR3 region: CSVWEGAGANVLTF. The CDR3 DNA reads as TGCAGCGTTTGGGAGGGGGCTGGGGCCAACGTCCTGACTTTC.

The genes are TRBV5-1 and TRBJ1-6; D possibly corresponds to TRBD1 (6 bases). V was trimmed by 0 bases and J by 7 bases, leaving 14 bases between them. Germline V gene sequence: CDR1 SGHRS, CDR2 YFSETQ. The CDR3 totals 16 residues. DNA for the CDR3: TGCGCCAGCAGCTTGGCCTGGCAGGGGATCAATTCACCCCTCCACTTT. Protein: CASSLAWQGINSPLHF. The variable domain in full, completed from reference TRBV5-1 and TRBJ1-6, reads KAGVTQTPRYLIKTRGQQVTLSCSPISGHRSVSWYQQTPGQGLQFLFEYFSETQRNKGNFPGRFSGRQFSNSRSEMNVSTLELGDSALYLCASSLAWQGINSPLHFGNGTRLTVT.